Listed here are 29 T cell receptor beta chains from one sample, sequenced in a study of cytomegalovirus exposure and HLA in healthy donors. Both 60 Vbeta primers and 13 Jbeta primers went into the PCR. Libraries were prepared by immunoSEQ multiplex PCR; TCRdb keeps only in-frame clonotypes and omits some of them. The sample shows tens of thousands of clones, and 6% to 7% sits with its ten largest clones. The sequenced sample was PBMCs. Receptors originate from a woman aged 40 to 55 in good health and CMV-seronegative.

The chain combines TRBV10-3 with TRBJ2-5, with 7 bases that match TRBD1. V was pared by 3 bases and J by 5 bases, with 3 bases of the junction left unmatched. CDR1 is ENHRY, CDR2 SYGVKD, per germline. This CDR3 region has 13 residues. The CDR3 DNA is TGTGCCATCAGTGAACAGGGGAAGGAGACCCAGTACTTC. It yields the protein CAISEQGKETQYF.

This sequence joins TRBV5-8 and TRBJ1-6; D is ambiguous. There are 16 residues in the CDR3. CDR1 and CDR2 from the germline V gene are SGHTS and YDEGEE. Between the trimmed V and J ends, which lost 0 bases and 0 bases, there was a span of 7 bases. The CDR3 nucleotides read TGTGCCAGCAGCTTGGTTAGATTCTCCTATAATTCACCCCTCCACTTT. It translates to CASSLVRFSYNSPLHF.

The chain has TRBV18 and TRBJ2-5; 11 nucleotides agree with TRBD2. The CDR3 has 16 residues. The germline V gene encodes CDR1 KGHSH and CDR2 LQKENI. The trim removed 4 bases at V and 0 bases at J, leaving 4 bases unmatched. The CDR3 DNA sequence: TGTGCCAGCTCACGACTAGCGGGGTTGTACCAAGAGACCCAGTACTTC. Translated: CASSRLAGLYQETQYF.

The chain couples TRBV27 to TRBJ2-7, with D perhaps TRBD1 (5 bases). This CDR3 region has 15 residues. V gave up 7 bases and J gave up 2 bases, with 18 bases separating them. Germline-derived CDR1 and CDR2 are MNHEY and SMNVEV (reference sequence). DNA of the CDR3: TGTGCCAGCACAAACGGCTTTGGACATACCTACGAGCAGTACTTC. As protein: CASTNGFGHTYEQYF.

The chain recombines TRBV7-2 with TRBJ2-5; 13 nucleotides line up with TRBD2. There are 16 residues in the CDR3. Losses at the gene ends were 5 bases for V and 4 bases for J; bases not matched to a gene: 7. Germline CDR1 is SGHTA and CDR2 is FQGNSA. CDR3 sequence (DNA): TGTGCCAGCAGCCGAGGACTAGCGGGGGCCAGAGAGACCCAGTACTTC. Amino acids: CASSRGLAGARETQYF. The whole variable domain, remainder taken from reference TRBV7-2 and TRBJ2-5, is GAGVSQSPSNKVTEKGKDVELRCDPISGHTALYWYRQSLGQGLEFLIYFQGNSAPDKSGLPSDRFSAERTGGSVSTLTIQRTQQEDSAVYLCASSRGLAGARETQYFGPGTRLLVL.

This chain links TRBV5-1 with TRBJ1-2; 7 bases are shared with TRBD1. With 0 bases clipped from V and 7 bases from J, the junction kept 9 bases outside the gene matches. Germline V gives CDR1 SGHRS, CDR2 YFSETQ. There are 15 residues in the CDR3. The CDR3 DNA follows: TGCGCCAGCAGCTTGGGGTTTACAGGGGAGATTGGCTACACCTTC. Protein: CASSLGFTGEIGYTF.

V usage is TRBV9 and J usage is TRBJ2-7; 10 bases fit TRBD2. There are 15 residues in the CDR3. Germline loops: CDR1 SGDLS, CDR2 YYNGEE. With 4 bases clipped from V and 3 bases from J, the junction kept 7 bases outside the gene matches. The CDR3 nucleotides read TGTGCCAGCAGCTTAGGCCTAGCGGGGGACTACGAGCAGTACTTC. This codes for CASSLGLAGDYEQYF.

V is TRBV19 and J is TRBJ2-3; D possibly corresponds to TRBD2 (5 bases). The CDR3 is 15 residues long. CDR1 and CDR2 from the germline V gene are LNHDA and SQIVND (reference sequence). Deletions cut 4 bases from V and 4 bases from J, with 15 bases between. CDR3 sequence (DNA): TGTGCCAGTAGTAAAAGTCCTAGCTTCGCAGATACGCAGTATTTT. Translated: CASSKSPSFADTQYF.

The chain uses TRBV6-5 and TRBJ2-7, with D perhaps matching TRBD2 (6 bases). CDR3 size: 15 residues. Germline assignment: CDR1 MNHEY and CDR2 SVGAGI. The germline V and J ends were trimmed by 2 bases and 1 base, with 12 bases remaining between them. DNA for the CDR3: TGTGCCAGCAGTTACCAGCGGGTTCCTTCCTACGAGCAGTACTTC. This gives the protein CASSYQRVPSYEQYF.

This chain uses TRBV29-1 with TRBJ2-7, with no clear D. In germline, CDR1 is SQVTM, CDR2 ANQGSEA. Trimming took 7 bases from V and 1 from J, leaving 17 bases between them. The CDR3 loop spans 14 amino acids. CDR3 coding DNA: TGCAGCGCCCAGGCGTCAGATTGGTCCTACGAGCAGTACTTC. Encoded protein: CSAQASDWSYEQYF.

The chain has TRBV9 and TRBJ2-1; a possible D gene is TRBD2 (6 bases). The CDR3 length is 15 residues. CDR1 and CDR2 (germline): SGDLS, YYNGEE. The ends were cut back, 0 bases at V and 2 bases at J, with 9 bases in the middle. The CDR3 protein is CASSVEPSAYNEQFF. The CDR3 nucleotides read TGTGCCAGCAGCGTAGAGCCTAGCGCCTACAATGAGCAGTTCTTC.

The gene calls are TRBV7-2 and TRBJ2-1; D unresolved. This CDR3 is built from 14 residues. The germline CDR1 and CDR2 sequences are SGHTA and FQGNSA. With 0 bases removed from V and 8 bases from J, the gap between germline ends came to 11 bases. The CDR3 nucleotides are TGTGCCAGCAGCTTAGCGGTCACGAGCCATGAGCAGTTCTTC. This codes for CASSLAVTSHEQFF. Looking up the rest from reference TRBV7-2 and TRBJ2-1 gives the full variable domain: GAGVSQSPSNKVTEKGKDVELRCDPISGHTALYWYRQSLGQGLEFLIYFQGNSAPDKSGLPSDRFSAERTGGSVSTLTIQRTQQEDSAVYLCASSLAVTSHEQFFGPGTRLTVL.

The chain employs TRBV7-8 and TRBJ1-3; 8 bases are shared with TRBD1. There are 16 residues in the CDR3. CDR1 is SGHVS and CDR2 is FQNEAQ in the germline V gene. V lost 4 bases, J lost 0 bases, and 5 bases stayed unmatched. DNA for the CDR3: TGTGCCAGCAGCTCGAGGGACAGGCCCTCTGGAAACACCATATATTTT. Translating gives CASSSRDRPSGNTIYF.

The rearrangement uses TRBV28 and TRBJ1-6; TRBD1 matches at 7 bases. The junction had 2 bases not matched to a gene; V was cut back by 2 bases and J by 7 bases. This CDR3 has 14 amino acids. Germline V CDR1 and CDR2: MDHEN, SYDVKM. The CDR3 spells CASSLTRGNSPLHF. The CDR3 DNA sequence: TGTGCCAGCAGTTTAACCAGGGGGAATTCACCCCTCCACTTT.

This chain uses TRBV29-1 with TRBJ2-5; 12 bases match TRBD2. This CDR3 comprises 14 residues. Looked up from germline, CDR1 is SQVTM and CDR2 is ANQGSEA. The V and J ends lost 3 bases and 6 bases, in that order; junction bases with no gene match: 5. The CDR3 coding sequence is TGCAGCGTTGACCTAGCGGGGGGGCGAAAGACCCAGTACTTC. Protein sequence: CSVDLAGGRKTQYF.

The chain links TRBV7-3 to TRBJ2-3, with 13 bases lining up with TRBD2. The germline CDR1 and CDR2 sequences are SGHTA and FQGTGA. This CDR3 has 16 residues. After removal of 3 bases from V and 4 bases from J, the junction contained 4 bases not matched to a gene. In DNA form, the CDR3 reads TGTGCCAGCAGCTTCCGACTAGCGGGAGGCGCAGATACGCAGTATTTT. The encoded protein is CASSFRLAGGADTQYF. Full variable domain (outside the CDR3, taken from reference TRBV7-3 and TRBJ2-3): GAGVSQTPSNKVTEKGKYVELRCDPISGHTALYWYRQSLGQGPEFLIYFQGTGAADDSGLPNDRFFAVRPEGSVSTLKIQRTERGDSAVYLCASSFRLAGGADTQYFGPGTRLTVL.

Details on this clone: Other DNA sequences in the same sample also yield this CDR3. The chain uses TRBV4-3 and TRBJ1-6; 9 bases map to TRBD1. Germline V gives CDR1 LGHNA, CDR2 YSLEER. This CDR3 spans 17 amino acids. V lost 0 bases, J lost 5 bases, and 5 bases stayed unmatched. CDR3 sequence reads: CASSQEDRGLNNSPLHF. The CDR3 region has the DNA TGCGCCAGCAGCCAAGAGGACAGGGGCCTGAATAATTCACCCCTCCACTTT.

The genes are TRBV19 and TRBJ2-3; D unresolved. The V end lost 5 bases, the J end lost 1 base, and 10 bases lay between the germline ends. The germline V gene encodes CDR1 LNHDA and CDR2 SQIVND (reference sequence). The CDR3 loop spans 14 amino acids. The chain's CDR3 is CASSPVSGTDTQYF. The CDR3 DNA is TGTGCCAGTAGTCCCGTCTCGGGCACAGATACGCAGTATTTT.

The rearrangement links TRBV5-1 to TRBJ2-1; possible D gene TRBD1, 5 bases. Germline V lookup: CDR1 SGHRS, CDR2 YFSETQ. Deletions cut 0 bases from V and 3 bases from J, with 13 bases between. The CDR3 consists of 16 residues. The CDR3 loop reads CASSLVSTGVYNEQFF. CDR3 in DNA: TGCGCCAGCAGCTTGGTCTCTACAGGCGTCTACAATGAGCAGTTCTTC.

The chain is built from TRBV19 and TRBJ1-2; a weak D match, TRBD1 (6 bases). Germline values: CDR1 LNHDA, CDR2 SQIVND (reference sequence). The CDR3 contains 12 residues. V lost 9 bases to trimming and J lost 7 bases, with 15 bases between them. In DNA, the CDR3 is TGTGCCAGCAGGACCGGGACAACTGGCTACACCTTC. This gives the protein CASRTGTTGYTF.

The gene calls are TRBV9 and TRBJ2-5, with D possibly being TRBD2 (6 bases). This CDR3 has 15 residues. Germline CDR1 SGDLS, CDR2 YYNGEE. V was cut by 2 bases and J by 2 bases, with 13 bases left in between. This CDR3 reads CASSVGGTEQETQYF. The CDR3 nucleotides read TGTGCCAGCAGCGTCGGCGGGACCGAGCAAGAGACCCAGTACTTC.

The rearrangement joins TRBV6-1 to TRBJ2-2, with D possibly being TRBD1 (6 bases). The V and J ends lost 8 bases and 2 bases respectively, with 12 bases between them. CDR3 size: 14 residues. Germline V gene data show CDR1 as MNHNS and CDR2 as SASEGT. This CDR3 is CASDTGFNTGELFF. The CDR3 DNA reads as TGTGCCAGCGATACAGGGTTCAACACCGGGGAGCTGTTTTTT.

The chain recombines TRBV6-1 with TRBJ1-5; D remains ambiguous. The CDR3 is 15 amino acids. Germline-derived CDR1 and CDR2 are MNHNS and SASEGT. The V end was cut by 4 bases, the J end by 0 bases, with 10 bases between. The CDR3 DNA is TGTGCCAGCAGTGGGGTGACACTTAGCAATCAGCCCCAGCATTTT. Translation: CASSGVTLSNQPQHF.

The V gene is TRBV6-5, the J gene TRBJ2-2; TRBD2 matches at 7 bases. V shed 1 base, J shed 4 bases, and the junction held 6 bases outside the gene matches. The germline CDR1 and CDR2 sequences are MNHEY and SVGAGI. This CDR3 spans 16 amino acids. In DNA form, the CDR3 reads TGTGCCAGCAGTTACTACATTGGCGGGGGCACCGGGGAGCTGTTTTTT. Translating it yields CASSYYIGGGTGELFF.

The chain joins TRBV5-6 to TRBJ1-1, with 12 bases that match TRBD1. CDR3 length: 16 residues. The ends lost 4 bases at V and 4 bases at J; junction bases unmatched: 8. Germline CDR1 SGHDT, CDR2 YYEEEE. The CDR3 DNA reads as TGTGCCAGCAGCCCCCGGGACAGGGGGCATGTCACTGAAGCTTTCTTT. Protein sequence: CASSPRDRGHVTEAFF.

The chain combines TRBV5-1 with TRBJ2-2; 12 positions agree with TRBD2. After removal of 4 bases from V and 1 base from J, the junction contained 14 bases not matched to a gene. CDR3 size: 20 residues. CDR1 is SGHRS, CDR2 YFSETQ, per germline. The CDR3 reads CASSPPNPSLAGGNTGELFF. For the CDR3, the DNA is TGCGCCAGCAGCCCACCTAATCCTTCACTAGCGGGAGGGAACACCGGGGAGCTGTTTTTT.

This chain connects TRBV6-5 to TRBJ2-7; 8 nucleotides align to TRBD1. The V gene's germline CDR1 is MNHEY and CDR2 SVGAGI. Losses at the gene ends were 8 bases for V and 2 bases for J; bases not matched to a gene: 11. The CDR3 spans 15 residues. The chain's CDR3 is CASGPGTGLAYEQYF. CDR3 nucleotide sequence: TGTGCCAGCGGACCCGGGACAGGCCTTGCCTACGAGCAGTACTTC.

J is TRBJ1-2 and V is TRBV5-1; D is undetermined. V was cut by 0 bases and J by 0 bases, with 6 bases left in between. The CDR3 runs to 14 residues. Germline assignment: CDR1 SGHRS and CDR2 YFSETQ. The CDR3 loop is CASSLESANYGYTF. CDR3 DNA: TGCGCCAGCAGCTTGGAAAGCGCTAACTATGGCTACACCTTC.

The chain links TRBV2 to TRBJ2-1, with 8 bases aligning to TRBD2. CDR1 is SNHLY and CDR2 is FYNNEI in the germline V gene. The CDR3 spans 13 residues. The V gene end was trimmed by 4 bases and the J gene end by 6 bases; junction bases not matched to a gene: 2. As DNA, the CDR3 is TGTGCCAGCAGTGTTCTAGCGGGCAATGAGCAGTTCTTC. Translated: CASSVLAGNEQFF. The full variable domain, rest sourced from reference TRBV2 and TRBJ2-1, is EPEVTQTPSHQVTQMGQEVILRCVPISNHLYFYWYRQILGQKVEFLVSFYNNEISEKSEIFDDQFSVERPDGSNFTLKIRSTKLEDSAMYFCASSVLAGNEQFFGPGTRLTVL.